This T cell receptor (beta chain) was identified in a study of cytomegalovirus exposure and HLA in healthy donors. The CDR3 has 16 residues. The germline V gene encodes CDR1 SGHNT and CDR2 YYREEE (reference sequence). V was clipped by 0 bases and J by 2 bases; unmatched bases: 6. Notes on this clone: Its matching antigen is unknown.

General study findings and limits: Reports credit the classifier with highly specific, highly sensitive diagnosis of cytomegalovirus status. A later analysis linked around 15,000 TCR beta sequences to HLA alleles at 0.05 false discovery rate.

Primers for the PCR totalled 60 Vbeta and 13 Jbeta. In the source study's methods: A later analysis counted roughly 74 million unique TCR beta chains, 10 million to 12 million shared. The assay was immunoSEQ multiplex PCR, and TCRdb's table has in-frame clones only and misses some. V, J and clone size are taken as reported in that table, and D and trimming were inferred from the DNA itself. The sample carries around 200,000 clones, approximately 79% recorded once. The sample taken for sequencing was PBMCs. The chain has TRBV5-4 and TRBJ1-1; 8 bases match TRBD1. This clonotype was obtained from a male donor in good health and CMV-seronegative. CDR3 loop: CASSLGGQGRNTEAFF. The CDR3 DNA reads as TGTGCCAGCAGCTTGGGTGGACAGGGACGTAACACTGAAGCTTTCTTT.